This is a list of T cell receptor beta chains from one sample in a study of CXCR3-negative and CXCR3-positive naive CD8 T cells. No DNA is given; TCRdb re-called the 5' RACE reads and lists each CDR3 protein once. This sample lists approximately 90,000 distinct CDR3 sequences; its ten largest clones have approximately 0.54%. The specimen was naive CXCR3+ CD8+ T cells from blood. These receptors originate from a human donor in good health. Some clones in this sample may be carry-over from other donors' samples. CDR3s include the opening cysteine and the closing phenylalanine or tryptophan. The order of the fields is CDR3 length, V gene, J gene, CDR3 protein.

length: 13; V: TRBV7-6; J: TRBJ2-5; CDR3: CASSTDPQETQYF
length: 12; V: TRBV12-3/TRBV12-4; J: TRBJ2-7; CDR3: CASSFPRGEQYF
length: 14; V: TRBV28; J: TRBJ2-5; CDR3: CASSYGQTQETQYF
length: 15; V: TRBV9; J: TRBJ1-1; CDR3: CASSVEGTGGTEAFF
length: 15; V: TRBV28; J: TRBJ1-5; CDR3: CASSWFGGPDQPQHF
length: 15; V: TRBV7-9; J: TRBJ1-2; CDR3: CASSSPGRRDYGYTF
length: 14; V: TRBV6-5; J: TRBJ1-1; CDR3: CASSYSTENTEAFF
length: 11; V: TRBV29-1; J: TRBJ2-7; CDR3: CSASGGPEQYF
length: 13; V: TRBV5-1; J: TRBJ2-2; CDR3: CASSLVAPVELFF
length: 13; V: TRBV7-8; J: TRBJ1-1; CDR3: CASSLQGPTEAFF
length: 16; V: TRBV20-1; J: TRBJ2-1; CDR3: CSARTSGRAMENEQFF
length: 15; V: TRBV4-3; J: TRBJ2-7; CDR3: CASSQAGGGTYEQYF
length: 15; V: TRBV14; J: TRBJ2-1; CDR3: CASSQVAGGIDEQFF
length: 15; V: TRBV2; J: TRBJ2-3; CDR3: CASSSGAIRTDTQYF
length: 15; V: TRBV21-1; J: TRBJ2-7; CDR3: CASSKAGVDIYEQYF
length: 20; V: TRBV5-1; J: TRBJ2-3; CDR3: CASSPRWTDSRTSITDTQYF
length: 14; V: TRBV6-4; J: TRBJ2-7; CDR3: CASSVSSEYNEQYF
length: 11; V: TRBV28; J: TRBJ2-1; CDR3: CASIFSGEQFF
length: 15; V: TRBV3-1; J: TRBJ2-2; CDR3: CASSQVHPPTGELFF
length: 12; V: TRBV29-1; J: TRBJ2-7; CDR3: CSVVRGSYEQYF
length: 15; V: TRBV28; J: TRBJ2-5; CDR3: CASSLWGGGGETQYF
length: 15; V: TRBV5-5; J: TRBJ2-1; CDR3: CASSFRGLGVNEQFF
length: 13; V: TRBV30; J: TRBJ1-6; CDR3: CAEVTGNNSPLHF
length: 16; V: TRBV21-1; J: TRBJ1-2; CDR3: CASSKVAAGASYGYTF
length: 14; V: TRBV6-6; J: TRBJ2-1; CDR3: CASSYSEGLNEQFF
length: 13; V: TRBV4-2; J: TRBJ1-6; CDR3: CASSQAGVSPLHF
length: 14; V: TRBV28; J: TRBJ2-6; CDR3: CASSLPFGANVLTF
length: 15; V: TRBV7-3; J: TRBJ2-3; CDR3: CASSLSGGATDTQYF
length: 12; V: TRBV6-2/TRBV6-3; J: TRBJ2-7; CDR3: CASSLKLYEQYF
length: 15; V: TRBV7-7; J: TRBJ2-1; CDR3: CASSPTWNNNNEQFF
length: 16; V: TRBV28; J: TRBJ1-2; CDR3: CASSSTTGILAYGYTF
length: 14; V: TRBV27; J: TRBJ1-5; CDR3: CASSWGQGGQPQHF